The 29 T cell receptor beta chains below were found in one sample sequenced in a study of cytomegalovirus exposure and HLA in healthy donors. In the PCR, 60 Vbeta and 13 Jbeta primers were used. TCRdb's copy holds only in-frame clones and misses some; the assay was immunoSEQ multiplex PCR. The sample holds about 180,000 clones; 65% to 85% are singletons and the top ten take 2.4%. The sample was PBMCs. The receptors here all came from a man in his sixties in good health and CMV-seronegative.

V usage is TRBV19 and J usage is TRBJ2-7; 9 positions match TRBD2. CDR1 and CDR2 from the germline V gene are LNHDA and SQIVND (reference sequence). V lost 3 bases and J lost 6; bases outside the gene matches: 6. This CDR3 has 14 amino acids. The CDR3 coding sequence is TGTGCCAGTAGTATGGTTCAAGCGGGAGGCGAGCAGTACTTC. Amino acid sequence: CASSMVQAGGEQYF.

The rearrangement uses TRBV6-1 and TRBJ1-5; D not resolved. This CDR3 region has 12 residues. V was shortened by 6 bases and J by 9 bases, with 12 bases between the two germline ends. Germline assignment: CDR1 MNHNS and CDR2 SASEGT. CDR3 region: CASRGGSRPQHF. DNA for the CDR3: TGTGCCAGCAGGGGCGGGAGTAGGCCCCAGCATTTT.

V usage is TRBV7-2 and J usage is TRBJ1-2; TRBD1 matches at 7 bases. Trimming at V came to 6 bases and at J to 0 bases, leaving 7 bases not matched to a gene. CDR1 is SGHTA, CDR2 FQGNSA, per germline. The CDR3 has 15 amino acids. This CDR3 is CASRTTGTANYGYTF. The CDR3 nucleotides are TGTGCCAGCAGGACTACAGGGACAGCTAACTATGGCTACACCTTC.

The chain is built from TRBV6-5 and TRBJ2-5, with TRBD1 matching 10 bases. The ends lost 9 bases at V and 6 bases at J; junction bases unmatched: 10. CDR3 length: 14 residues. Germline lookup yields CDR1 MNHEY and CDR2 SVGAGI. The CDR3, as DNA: TGTGCCAGTCAACAGGCGGGACAGGGGAAGACCCAGTACTTC. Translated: CASQQAGQGKTQYF.

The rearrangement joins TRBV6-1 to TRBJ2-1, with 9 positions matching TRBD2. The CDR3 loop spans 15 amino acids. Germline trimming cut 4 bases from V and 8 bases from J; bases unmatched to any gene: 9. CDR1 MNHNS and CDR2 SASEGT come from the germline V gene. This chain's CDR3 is CASSAARGGGDEQFF. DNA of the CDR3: TGTGCCAGCAGTGCCGCCAGGGGCGGGGGGGATGAGCAGTTCTTC.

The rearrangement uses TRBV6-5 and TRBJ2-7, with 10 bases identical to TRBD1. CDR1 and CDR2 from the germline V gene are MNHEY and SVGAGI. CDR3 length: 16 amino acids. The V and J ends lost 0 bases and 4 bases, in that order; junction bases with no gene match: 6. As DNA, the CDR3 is TGTGCCAGCAGTTACTCTGGAGACAGGGGGCTATACGAGCAGTACTTC. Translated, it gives CASSYSGDRGLYEQYF.

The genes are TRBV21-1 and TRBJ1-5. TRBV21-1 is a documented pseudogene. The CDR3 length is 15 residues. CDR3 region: CASSRPWRSNQPQNF. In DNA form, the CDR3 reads TGTGCCAGCAGCCGACCCTGGCGGAGCAATCAGCCCCAGAATTTT.

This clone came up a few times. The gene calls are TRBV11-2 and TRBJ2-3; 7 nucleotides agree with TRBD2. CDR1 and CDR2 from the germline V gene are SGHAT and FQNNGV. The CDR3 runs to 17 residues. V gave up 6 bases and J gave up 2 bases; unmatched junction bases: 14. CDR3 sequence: CASRSPGGGRATDTQYF. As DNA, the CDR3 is TGTGCCAGCAGATCTCCGGGGGGTGGGAGGGCCACAGATACGCAGTATTTT. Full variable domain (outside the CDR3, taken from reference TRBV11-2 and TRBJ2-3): EAGVAQSPRYKIIEKRQSVAFWCNPISGHATLYWYQQILGQGPKLLIQFQNNGVVDDSQLPKDRFSAERLKGVDSTLKIQPAKLEDSAVYLCASRSPGGGRATDTQYFGPGTRLTVL.

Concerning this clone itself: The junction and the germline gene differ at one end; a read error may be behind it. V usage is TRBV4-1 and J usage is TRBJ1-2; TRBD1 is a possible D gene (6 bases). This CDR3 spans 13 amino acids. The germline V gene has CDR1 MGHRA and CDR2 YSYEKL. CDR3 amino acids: CASSQLRTDGYPF. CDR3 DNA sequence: TGCGCCAGCAGCCAGCTACGGACAGATGGCTACCCCTTC.

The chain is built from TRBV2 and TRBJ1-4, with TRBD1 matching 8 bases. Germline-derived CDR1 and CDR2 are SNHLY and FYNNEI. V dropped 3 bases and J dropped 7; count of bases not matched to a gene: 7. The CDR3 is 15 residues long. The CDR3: CASSDGQGGGEKLFF. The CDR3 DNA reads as TGTGCCAGCAGTGATGGACAGGGAGGGGGTGAAAAACTGTTTTTT.

The CDR3 DNA reads as TGTGCCAGCAGTGAACTACAGGGGGCCTATGGCTACACCTTC. Protein product: CASSELQGAYGYTF. This chain uses TRBV6-1 with TRBJ1-2, with 9 bases fitting TRBD1. The CDR3 contains 14 residues. Per the germline V gene, CDR1 is MNHNS and CDR2 is SASEGT. V shed 2 bases and J 4 bases; nucleotides not matched to a gene: 2.

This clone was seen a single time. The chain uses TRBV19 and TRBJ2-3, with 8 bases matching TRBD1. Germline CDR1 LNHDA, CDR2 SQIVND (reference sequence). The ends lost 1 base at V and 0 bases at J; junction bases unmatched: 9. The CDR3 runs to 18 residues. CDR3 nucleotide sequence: TGTGCCAGTAGTATAGGTGGACAGGGACTCTCTAGCACAGATACGCAGTATTTT. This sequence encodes CASSIGGQGLSSTDTQYF. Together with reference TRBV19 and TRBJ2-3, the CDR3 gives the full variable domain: DGGITQSPKYLFRKEGQNVTLSCEQNLNHDAMYWYRQDPGQGLRLIYYSQIVNDFQKGDIAEGYSVSREKKESFPLTVTSAQKNPTAFYLCASSIGGQGLSSTDTQYFGPGTRLTVL.

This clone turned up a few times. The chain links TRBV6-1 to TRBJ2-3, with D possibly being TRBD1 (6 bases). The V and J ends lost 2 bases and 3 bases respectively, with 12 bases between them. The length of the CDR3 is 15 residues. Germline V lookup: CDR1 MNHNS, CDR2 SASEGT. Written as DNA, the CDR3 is TGTGCCAGCAGTGAAACCAGGGGTCAAACAGATACGCAGTATTTT. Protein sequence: CASSETRGQTDTQYF.

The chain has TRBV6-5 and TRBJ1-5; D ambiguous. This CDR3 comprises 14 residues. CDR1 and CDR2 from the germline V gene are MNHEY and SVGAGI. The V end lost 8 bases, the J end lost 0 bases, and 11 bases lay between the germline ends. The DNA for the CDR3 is TGTGCCAGCGGACTGGGCAATAGCAATCAGCCCCAGCATTTT. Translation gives CASGLGNSNQPQHF.

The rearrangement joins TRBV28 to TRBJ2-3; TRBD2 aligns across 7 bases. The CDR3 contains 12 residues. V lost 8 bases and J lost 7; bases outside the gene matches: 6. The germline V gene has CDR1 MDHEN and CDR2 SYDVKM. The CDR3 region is CASSGGANTQYF. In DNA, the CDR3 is TGTGCCAGCTCGGGGGGAGCGAATACGCAGTATTTT.

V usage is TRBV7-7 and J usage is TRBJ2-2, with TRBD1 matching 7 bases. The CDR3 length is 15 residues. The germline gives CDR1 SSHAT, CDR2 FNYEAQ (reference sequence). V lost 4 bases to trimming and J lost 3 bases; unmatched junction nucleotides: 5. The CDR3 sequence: CASSSQGIDTGELFF. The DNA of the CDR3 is TGTGCCAGCAGCTCACAGGGGATAGACACCGGGGAGCTGTTTTTT.

In DNA, the CDR3 is TGTGCCAGCAGAGTCACAGGGACTGAAAAACTGTTTTTT. Translated: CASRVTGTEKLFF. The rearrangement joins TRBV27 to TRBJ1-4; D is perhaps TRBD1 (6 bases). V lost 6 bases and J 7 bases, leaving 12 bases between the germline ends. This CDR3 is 13 amino acids long. In germline, CDR1 is MNHEY, CDR2 SMNVEV (reference sequence).

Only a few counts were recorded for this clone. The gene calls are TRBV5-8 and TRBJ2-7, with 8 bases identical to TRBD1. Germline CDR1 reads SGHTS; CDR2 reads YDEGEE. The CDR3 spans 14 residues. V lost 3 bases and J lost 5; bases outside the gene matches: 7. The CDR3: CASSSTGARNEQYF. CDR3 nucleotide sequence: TGTGCCAGCAGCTCGACAGGGGCTCGGAACGAGCAGTACTTC.

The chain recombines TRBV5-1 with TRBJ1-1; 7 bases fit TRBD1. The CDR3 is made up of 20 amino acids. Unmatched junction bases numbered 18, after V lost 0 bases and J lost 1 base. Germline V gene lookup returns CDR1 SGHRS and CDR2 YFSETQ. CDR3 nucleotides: TGCGCCAGCAGCTTGGCCCTGACTTACTCACAGGGACAGCAGAACACTGAAGCTTTCTTT. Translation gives CASSLALTYSQGQQNTEAFF. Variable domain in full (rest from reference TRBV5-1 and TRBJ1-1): KAGVTQTPRYLIKTRGQQVTLSCSPISGHRSVSWYQQTPGQGLQFLFEYFSETQRNKGNFPGRFSGRQFSNSRSEMNVSTLELGDSALYLCASSLALTYSQGQQNTEAFFGQGTRLTVV.

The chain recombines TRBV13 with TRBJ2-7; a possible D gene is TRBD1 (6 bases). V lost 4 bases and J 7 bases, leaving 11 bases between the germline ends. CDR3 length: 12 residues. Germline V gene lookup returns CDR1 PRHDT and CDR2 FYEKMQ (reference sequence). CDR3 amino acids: CASSSGQKEQYF. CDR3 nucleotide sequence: TGTGCCAGCAGCTCCGGACAGAAGGAGCAGTACTTC. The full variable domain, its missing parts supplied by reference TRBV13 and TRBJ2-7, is AAGVIQSPRHLIKEKRETATLKCYPIPRHDTVYWYQQGPGQDPQFLISFYEKMQSDKGSIPDRFSAQQFSDYHSELNMSSLELGDSALYFCASSSGQKEQYFGPGTRLTVT.

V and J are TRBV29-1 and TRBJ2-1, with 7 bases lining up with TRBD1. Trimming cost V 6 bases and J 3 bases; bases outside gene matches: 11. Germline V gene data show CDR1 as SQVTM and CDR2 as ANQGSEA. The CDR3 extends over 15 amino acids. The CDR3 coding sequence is TGCAGCGTCGAACAACTAGACAGGGTCTACAATGAGCAGTTCTTC. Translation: CSVEQLDRVYNEQFF.

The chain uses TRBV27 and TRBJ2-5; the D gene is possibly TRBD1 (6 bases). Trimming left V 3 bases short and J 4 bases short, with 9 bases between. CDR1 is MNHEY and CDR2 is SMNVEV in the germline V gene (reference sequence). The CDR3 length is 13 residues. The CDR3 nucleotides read TGTGCCAGCAGTTTTCAGGGGAGAGAGACCCAGTACTTC. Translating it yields CASSFQGRETQYF.

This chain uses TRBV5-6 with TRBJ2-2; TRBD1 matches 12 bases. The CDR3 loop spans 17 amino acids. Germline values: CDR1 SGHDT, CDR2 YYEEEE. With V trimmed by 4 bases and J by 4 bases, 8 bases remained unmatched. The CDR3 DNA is TGTGCCAGCAGCCCGGGACAGGGGGCAATTGGCACCGGGGAGCTGTTTTTT. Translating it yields CASSPGQGAIGTGELFF.

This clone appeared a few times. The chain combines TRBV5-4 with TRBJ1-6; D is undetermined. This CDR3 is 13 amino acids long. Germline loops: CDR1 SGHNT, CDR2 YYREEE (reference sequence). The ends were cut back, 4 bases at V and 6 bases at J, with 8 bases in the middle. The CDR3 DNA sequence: TGTGCCAGCAGCACAGACGGTAATTCACCCCTCCACTTT. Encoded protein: CASSTDGNSPLHF.

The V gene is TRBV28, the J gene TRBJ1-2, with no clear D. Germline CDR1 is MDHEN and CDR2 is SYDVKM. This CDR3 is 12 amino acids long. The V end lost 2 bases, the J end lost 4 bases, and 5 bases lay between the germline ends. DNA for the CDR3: TGTGCCAGCAGTTTACCCGGCTATGGCTACACCTTC. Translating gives CASSLPGYGYTF.

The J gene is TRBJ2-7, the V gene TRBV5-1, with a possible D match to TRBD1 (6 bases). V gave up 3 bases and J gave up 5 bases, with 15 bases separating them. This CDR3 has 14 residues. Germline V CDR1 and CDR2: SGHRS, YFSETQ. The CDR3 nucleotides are TGCGCCAGCAGCTGGAAGGGGGTGGCAGACGAGCAGTACTTC. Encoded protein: CASSWKGVADEQYF.

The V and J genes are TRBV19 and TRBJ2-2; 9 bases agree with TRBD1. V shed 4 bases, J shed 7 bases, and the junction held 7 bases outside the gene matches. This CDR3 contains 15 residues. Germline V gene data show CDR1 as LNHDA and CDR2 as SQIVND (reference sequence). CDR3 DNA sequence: TGTGCCAGTAGTAGAGAGGGACAGGGAATCGGGGAGCTGTTTTTT. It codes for CASSREGQGIGELFF.

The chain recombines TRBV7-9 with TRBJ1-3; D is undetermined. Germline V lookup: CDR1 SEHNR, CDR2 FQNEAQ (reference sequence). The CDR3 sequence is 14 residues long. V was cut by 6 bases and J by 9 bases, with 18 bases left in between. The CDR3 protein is CASSRGATESTIYF. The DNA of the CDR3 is TGTGCCAGCAGTCGCGGCGCTACGGAAAGCACCATATATTTT.

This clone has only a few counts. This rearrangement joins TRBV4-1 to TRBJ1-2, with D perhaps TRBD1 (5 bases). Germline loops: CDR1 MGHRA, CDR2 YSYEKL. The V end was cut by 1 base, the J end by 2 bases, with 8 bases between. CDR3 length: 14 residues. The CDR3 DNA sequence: TGCGCCAGCAGCCAAGGCAGGGTAAACTATGGCTACACCTTC. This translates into CASSQGRVNYGYTF.